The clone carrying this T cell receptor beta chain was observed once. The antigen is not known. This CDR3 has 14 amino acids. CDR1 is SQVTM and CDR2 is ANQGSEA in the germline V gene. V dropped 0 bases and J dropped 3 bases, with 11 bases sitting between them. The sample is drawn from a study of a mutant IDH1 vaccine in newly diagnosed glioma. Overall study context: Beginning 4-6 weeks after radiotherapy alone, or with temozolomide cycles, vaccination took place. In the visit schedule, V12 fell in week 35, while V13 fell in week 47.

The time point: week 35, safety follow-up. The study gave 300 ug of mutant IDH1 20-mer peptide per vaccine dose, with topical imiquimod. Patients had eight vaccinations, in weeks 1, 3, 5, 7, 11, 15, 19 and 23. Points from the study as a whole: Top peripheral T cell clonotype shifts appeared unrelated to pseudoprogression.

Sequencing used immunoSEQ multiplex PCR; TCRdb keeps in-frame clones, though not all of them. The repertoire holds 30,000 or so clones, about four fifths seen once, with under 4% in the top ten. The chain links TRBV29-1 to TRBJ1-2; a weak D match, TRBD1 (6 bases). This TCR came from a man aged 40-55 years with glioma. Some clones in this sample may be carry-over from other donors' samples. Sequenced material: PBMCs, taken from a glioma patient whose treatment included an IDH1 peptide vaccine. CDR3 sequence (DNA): TGCAGCGTTGAAGAAGGGACATCGGACTATGGCTACACCTTC. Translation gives CSVEEGTSDYGYTF.